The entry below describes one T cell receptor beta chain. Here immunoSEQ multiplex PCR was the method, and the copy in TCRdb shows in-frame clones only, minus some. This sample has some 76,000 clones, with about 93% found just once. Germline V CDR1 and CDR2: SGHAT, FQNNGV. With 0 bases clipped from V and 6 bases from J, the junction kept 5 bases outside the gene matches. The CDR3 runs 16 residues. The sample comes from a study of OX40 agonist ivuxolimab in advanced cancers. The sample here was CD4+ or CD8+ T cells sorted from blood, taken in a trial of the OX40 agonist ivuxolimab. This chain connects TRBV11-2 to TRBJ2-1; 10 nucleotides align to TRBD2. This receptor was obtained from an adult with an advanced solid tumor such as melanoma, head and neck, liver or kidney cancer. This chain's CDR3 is CASSLEGSGGRNEQFF. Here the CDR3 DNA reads TGTGCCAGCAGCTTAGAGGGTAGCGGGGGGCGCAATGAGCAGTTCTTC. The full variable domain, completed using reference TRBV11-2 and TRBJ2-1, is EAGVAQSPRYKIIEKRQSVAFWCNPISGHATLYWYQQILGQGPKLLIQFQNNGVVDDSQLPKDRFSAERLKGVDSTLKIQPAKLEDSAVYLCASSLEGSGGRNEQFFGPGTRLTVL.